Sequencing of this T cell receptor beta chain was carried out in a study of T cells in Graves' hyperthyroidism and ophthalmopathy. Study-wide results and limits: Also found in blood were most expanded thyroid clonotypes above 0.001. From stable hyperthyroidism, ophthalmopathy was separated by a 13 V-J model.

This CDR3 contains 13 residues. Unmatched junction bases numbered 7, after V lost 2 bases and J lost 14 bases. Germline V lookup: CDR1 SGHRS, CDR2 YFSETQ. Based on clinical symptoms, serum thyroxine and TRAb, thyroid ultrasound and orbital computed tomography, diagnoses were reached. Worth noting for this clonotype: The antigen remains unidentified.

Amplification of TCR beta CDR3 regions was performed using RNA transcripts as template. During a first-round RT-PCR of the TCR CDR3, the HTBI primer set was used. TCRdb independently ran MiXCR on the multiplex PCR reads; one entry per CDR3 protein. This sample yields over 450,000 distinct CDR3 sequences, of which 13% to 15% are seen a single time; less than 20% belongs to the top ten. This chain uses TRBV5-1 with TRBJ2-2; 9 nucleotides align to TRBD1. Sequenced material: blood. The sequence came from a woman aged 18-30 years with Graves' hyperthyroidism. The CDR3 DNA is TGCGCCAGCAGCTTTGGGGTGACAGGGGGACTGTTTTTT. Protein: CASSFGVTGGLFF. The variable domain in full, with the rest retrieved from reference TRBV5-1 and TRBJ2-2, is KAGVTQTPRYLIKTRGQQVTLSCSPISGHRSVSWYQQTPGQGLQFLFEYFSETQRNKGNFPGRFSGRQFSNSRSEMNVSTLELGDSALYLCASSFGVTGGLFFGEGSRLTVL.